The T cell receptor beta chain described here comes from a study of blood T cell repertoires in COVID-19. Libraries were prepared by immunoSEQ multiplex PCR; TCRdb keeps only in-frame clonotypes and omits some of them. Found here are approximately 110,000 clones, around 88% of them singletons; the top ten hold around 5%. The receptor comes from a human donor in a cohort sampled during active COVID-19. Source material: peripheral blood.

CDR3 amino acids: CASSATPGLAGGVNEQFF. The CDR3 DNA follows: TGTGCCAGCAGTGCGACTCCGGGACTAGCGGGAGGCGTCAATGAGCAGTTCTTC. V gene TRBV2 combines with J gene TRBJ2-1; TRBD2 matches at 15 bases. V was clipped by 4 bases and J by 6 bases; unmatched bases: 10. This CDR3 has 18 amino acids. Germline CDR1 and CDR2: SNHLY and FYNNEI. The whole variable domain, filled in from reference TRBV2 and TRBJ2-1, reads EPEVTQTPSHQVTQMGQEVILRCVPISNHLYFYWYRQILGQKVEFLVSFYNNEISEKSEIFDDQFSVERPDGSNFTLKIRSTKLEDSAMYFCASSATPGLAGGVNEQFFGPGTRLTVL.